The clone carrying this TCR beta chain showed up many times. Antigen: not known. Trimming left V 2 bases short and J 5 bases short, with 7 bases between. The CDR3 contains 12 residues. Germline V CDR1 and CDR2: MNHEY, SVGAGI. The data belong to a study of T cell repertoires in cytomegalovirus infection. The wider study: The authors used CMV epitopes that were HLA-C-restricted (recently identified) and HLA-B-restricted (well studied). Shared public TCR beta signatures pointed to both CMV infection and a matching HLA type. Overall study results and limits: The study found HLA-C-restricted CMV-specific TCR beta clonotypes dominating the ex vivo response. Summed frequency of public TCR beta families distinguished CMV carriers with the relevant HLA.

TCRdb used MiXCR to reprocess the reads, holding one entry per CDR3 protein. The sample records around 100,000 distinct CDR3 sequences, around 40% being singletons. Source: CD8+ T cells from cultured PBMCs, taken from culture after CMV antigen stimulation. The chain is built from TRBV6-5 and TRBJ2-7, with D possibly being TRBD1 (5 bases). This TCR derives from a human donor in good health (CMV status not recorded). Some clones in this sample may be carry-over from other donors' samples. Written as DNA, the CDR3 is TGTGCCAGCAGTTACGACAGTCACGAGCAGTACTTC. It is translated as CASSYDSHEQYF.